This T cell receptor (beta chain) was recovered during a study of control samples from healthy donors and cancer patients. V was pared by 0 bases and J by 4 bases, with 10 bases between. Germline CDR1 SGHRS, CDR2 YFSETQ. The CDR3 is 14 amino acids. Using immunoSEQ multiplex PCR, the repertoire was profiled, and TCRdb retains in-frame clones only, with some absent. Among 150,000 to 200,000 clones listed, around 90% were seen once. The TCR sequence derives from a woman in her twenties or thirties in good health. Sample: blood. This rearrangement joins TRBV5-1 to TRBJ1-1, with D maybe TRBD1 (5 bases). The CDR3 reads CASSLEGLRTEAFF. CDR3 DNA sequence: TGCGCCAGCAGCTTGGAGGGGCTGCGCACTGAAGCTTTCTTT.